A single sample is the source of the 28 T cell receptor beta chains below, sequenced in a study of a mutant IDH1 vaccine in newly diagnosed glioma. No antigen is known for these receptors. Generated by immunoSEQ multiplex PCR, the TCRdb table keeps only in-frame clones and is missing some. The top ten clones hold less than 5.5% of a sample with about 50,000 clones, less than 85% of them seen once. Time point here: week 47, end of study. Every vaccination contained 300 ug of the mutant IDH1 20-mer peptide and was paired with topical imiquimod. The sample in question was PBMCs, obtained from a glioma patient whose treatment included an IDH1 peptide vaccine. These receptors were taken from a woman between 40 and 55 years old with glioma. Some clones in this sample may be carry-over from other donors' samples.

This sequence joins TRBV4-3 and TRBJ1-1, with D tentatively TRBD1 (6 bases). The germline CDR1 and CDR2 sequences are LGHNA and YSLEER. This CDR3 spans 17 amino acids. The V end was cut by 0 bases, the J end by 4 bases, with 18 bases between. CDR3 sequence: CASSQDLDTGWVTEAFF. The CDR3 DNA reads TGCGCCAGCAGCCAAGATCTGGACACAGGGTGGGTCACTGAAGCTTTCTTT.

The chain is built from TRBV7-2 and TRBJ1-5; D perhaps matches TRBD1 (5 bases). The germline V gene encodes CDR1 SGHTA and CDR2 FQGNSA. The CDR3 sequence is 14 residues long. Trimming pared 4 bases from V and 6 bases from J, leaving 13 bases between. The CDR3 DNA sequence: TGTGCCAGCAGCTCCACTAATGGGGGTCAGCCCCAGCATTTT. This sequence encodes CASSSTNGGQPQHF.

The rearrangement joins TRBV7-8 to TRBJ2-7; no reliable D call. Trimming left V 4 bases short and J 3 bases short, with 10 bases between. This CDR3 spans 13 amino acids. Germline CDR1 and CDR2: SGHVS and FQNEAQ. The CDR3 DNA follows: TGTGCCAGCAGCTCGCGATACGGCTACGAGCAGTACTTC. Its translation is CASSSRYGYEQYF.

The chain links TRBV6-5 to TRBJ2-7; 7 nucleotides line up with TRBD2. This CDR3 has 15 residues. V dropped 6 bases and J dropped 0; count of bases not matched to a gene: 8. Germline V gene sequence: CDR1 MNHEY, CDR2 SVGAGI. DNA of the CDR3: TGTGCCAGCAGCTACCGGCAGCGGGGCTCCTACGAGCAGTACTTC. Its translation: CASSYRQRGSYEQYF.

This clone has just a few counts. J is TRBJ2-6 and V is TRBV16; unclear D gene. The V end lost 3 bases, the J end lost 0 bases, and 6 bases lay between the germline ends. CDR1 is KGHSY and CDR2 is FQNENV in the germline V gene. This CDR3 has 15 residues. The CDR3 loop reads CASSHSISGANVLTF. The DNA for the CDR3 is TGTGCCAGCAGCCATTCAATCTCTGGGGCCAACGTCCTGACTTTC.

In this sample, this clone turned up a few times. The chain couples TRBV28 to TRBJ2-4, with 8 bases identical to TRBD1. The CDR3 is made up of 15 amino acids. Germline assignment: CDR1 MDHEN and CDR2 SYDVKM. The V and J ends lost 5 bases and 0 bases, in that order; junction bases with no gene match: 3. The CDR3 DNA is TGTGCCAGCAGTGCGGGACAGGCAGCCAAAAACATTCAGTACTTC. Amino acid sequence: CASSAGQAAKNIQYF.

This clone was found a few times. This rearrangement joins TRBV10-1 to TRBJ2-7; 10 bases map to TRBD1. The CDR3 is 11 residues long. The germline V gene encodes CDR1 WNHNN and CDR2 SYGVQD (reference sequence). V lost 6 bases, J lost 12 bases, and 5 bases stayed unmatched. CDR3 nucleotide sequence: TGCGCCAGCAGCTTCCGGGACAGGGGGTACTTC. Encoded protein: CASSFRDRGYF.

The table lists this clone with a few counts. The chain links TRBV30 to TRBJ1-5; no clear D gene. Germline lookup yields CDR1 GTSNPN and CDR2 SVGIG (reference sequence). CDR3 length equals 12 residues. Trimming removed 0 bases at V and 10 bases at J, with 10 bases between. The CDR3 nucleotides are TGTGCCTGGAGTGTACCCCATAGACCCCAGCATTTT. Translation gives CAWSVPHRPQHF.

The chain has TRBV5-4 and TRBJ2-4; maybe TRBD2 (5 bases). The V end lost 6 bases, the J end lost 8 bases, and 12 bases lay between the germline ends. The CDR3 sequence is 12 residues long. Germline CDR1 reads SGHNT; CDR2 reads YYREEE (reference sequence). The CDR3 here is CASNGPRDIQYF. The CDR3 region has the DNA TGTGCCAGCAATGGTCCGAGGGACATTCAGTACTTC.

The chain employs TRBV5-1 and TRBJ2-3; perhaps TRBD2 as D (6 bases). Trimming left V 0 bases short and J 4 bases short, with 12 bases between. CDR3 length: 15 amino acids. CDR1 and CDR2 (germline): SGHRS, YFSETQ. CDR3 protein: CASSLETPGADTQYF. DNA of the CDR3: TGCGCCAGCAGCTTGGAGACTCCGGGGGCAGATACGCAGTATTTT.

The chain employs TRBV6-5 and TRBJ2-1, with 13 bases identical to TRBD2. The CDR3 length is 15 residues. The V and J ends lost 4 bases and 7 bases, in that order; junction bases with no gene match: 4. The germline V gene encodes CDR1 MNHEY and CDR2 SVGAGI. The chain's CDR3 is CASSSLAGGPNEQFF. DNA of the CDR3: TGTGCCAGCAGTTCACTAGCGGGGGGGCCAAATGAGCAGTTCTTC.

The V and J genes are TRBV5-1 and TRBJ2-5, with D perhaps matching TRBD1 (5 bases). Trimming removed 1 base from V and 4 bases from J, with 14 bases in between. This CDR3 region has 15 residues. Germline-derived CDR1 and CDR2 are SGHRS and YFSETQ. The CDR3 here is CASSLMGHSGETQYF. CDR3 in DNA: TGCGCCAGCAGCTTGATGGGGCACTCGGGAGAGACCCAGTACTTC. The full variable domain, in which reference TRBV5-1 and TRBJ2-5 provide the parts outside the CDR3, is KAGVTQTPRYLIKTRGQQVTLSCSPISGHRSVSWYQQTPGQGLQFLFEYFSETQRNKGNFPGRFSGRQFSNSRSEMNVSTLELGDSALYLCASSLMGHSGETQYFGPGTRLLVL.

V usage is TRBV5-4 and J usage is TRBJ1-2; D not certain. Germline CDR1 and CDR2: SGHNT and YYREEE (reference sequence). V gave up 0 bases and J gave up 7 bases, with 4 bases separating them. This CDR3 has 11 amino acids. The CDR3 bases are TGTGCCAGCAGCTTGGGGCTTGGCTACACCTTC. Residues: CASSLGLGYTF.

A few counts support this clone. This chain connects TRBV30 to TRBJ1-5; 7 bases are shared with TRBD1. The CDR3 spans 16 residues. Germline loops: CDR1 GTSNPN, CDR2 SVGIG (reference sequence). V lost 1 base and J lost 6; bases outside the gene matches: 12. The CDR3, as DNA: TGTGCCTGGAGTGGCCTCGGACAGGTTGGCACTCAGCCCCAGCATTTT. It is translated as CAWSGLGQVGTQPQHF.

The CDR3 nucleotides read TGTGCCAGCAGCGCCCACGCGACAGGCCCAGGGACCCAGTACTTC. Translation gives CASSAHATGPGTQYF. V usage is TRBV9 and J usage is TRBJ2-5; TRBD1 might be the D (6 bases). The length of the CDR3 is 15 residues. Trimming took off 3 bases at V and 7 bases at J, with 19 bases between the two ends. Germline V gives CDR1 SGDLS, CDR2 YYNGEE.

This clone was counted between two and nine times. The CDR3 loop reads CASSPTQAPGGELFF. In DNA form, the CDR3 reads TGTGCCAGCTCACCAACACAGGCTCCGGGCGGGGAGCTGTTTTTT. This chain uses TRBV18 with TRBJ2-2; possible D gene TRBD1, 5 bases. CDR3 size: 15 residues. CDR1 KGHSH and CDR2 LQKENI come from the germline V gene. With 2 bases removed from V and 7 bases from J, the gap between germline ends came to 14 bases.

The V call is TRBV27, the J call TRBJ2-5; D call uncertain. The ends were cut back, 3 bases at V and 2 bases at J, with 19 bases in the middle. Germline lookup yields CDR1 MNHEY and CDR2 SMNVEV (reference sequence). The CDR3 has 17 amino acids. CDR3 bases: TGTGCCAGCAGTTTCAGGTCGGCGACGGGTCGACAAGAGACCCAGTACTTC. Translation: CASSFRSATGRQETQYF.

The chain recombines TRBV2 with TRBJ1-1; D unclear. The CDR3 extends over 11 amino acids. Trimming removed 7 bases at V and 2 bases at J, with 5 bases between. Germline V gene sequence: CDR1 SNHLY, CDR2 FYNNEI. This CDR3 reads CASISNTEAFF. The CDR3 DNA reads as TGTGCCAGCATAAGCAACACTGAAGCTTTCTTT.

The rearrangement uses TRBV6-6 and TRBJ2-5; D is undetermined. Trimming removed 6 bases from V and 5 bases from J, with 16 bases in between. Germline-derived CDR1 and CDR2 are MNHNY and SVGAGI (reference sequence). The CDR3 totals 14 residues. The CDR3 nucleotides are TGTGCCAGCAGCCCCAGACACTTTAGCGAGACCCAGTACTTC. The encoded protein is CASSPRHFSETQYF.

The gene calls are TRBV7-6 and TRBJ2-7; perhaps TRBD2 as D (6 bases). Trimming cost V 5 bases and J 4 bases, with 18 bases left between them. The CDR3 sequence is 15 residues long. The germline CDR1 and CDR2 sequences are SGHVS and FNYEAQ. CDR3 DNA: TGTGCCAGCAGCGCCTCTAGCGTTCGGGGTTACGAGCAGTACTTC. This translates into CASSASSVRGYEQYF.

The chain links TRBV7-8 to TRBJ2-5, with 14 bases that match TRBD2. In germline, CDR1 is SGHVS, CDR2 FQNEAQ. J was trimmed by 5 bases and V by 5 bases; bases with no gene match: 10. The length of the CDR3 is 17 residues. The CDR3 DNA reads TGTGCCAGCAGCCCGGGACTAGCGGGAGTAGGGTTGGAGACCCAGTACTTC. Its translation: CASSPGLAGVGLETQYF. Full variable domain (outside the CDR3, taken from reference TRBV7-8 and TRBJ2-5): GAGVSQSPRYKVAKRGQDVALRCDPISGHVSLFWYQQALGQGPEFLTYFQNEAQLDKSGLPSDRFFAERPEGSVSTLKIQRTQQEDSAVYLCASSPGLAGVGLETQYFGPGTRLLVL.

The chain has TRBV5-1 and TRBJ2-3; D unclear. Germline loops: CDR1 SGHRS, CDR2 YFSETQ. V lost 0 bases to trimming and J lost 2 bases, with 4 bases between them. This CDR3 has 13 amino acids. CDR3 sequence (DNA): TGCGCCAGCAGCTTGGATTACACAGATACGCAGTATTTT. Residues: CASSLDYTDTQYF.

The chain combines TRBV7-8 with TRBJ1-1; a possible D gene is TRBD1 (6 bases). Germline loops: CDR1 SGHVS, CDR2 FQNEAQ. The CDR3 consists of 15 residues. The V gene lost 5 bases and the J gene lost 1 base, with 14 bases spanning the gap. CDR3 sequence (DNA): TGTGCCAGCAGCGCACAGGGTAGGGAGAACACTGAAGCTTTCTTT. This gives the protein CASSAQGRENTEAFF.

Worth noting for this clone: Other nucleotide sequences from this sample produce the same CDR3. This chain joins TRBV6-1 and TRBJ1-5; a weak D match, TRBD1 (6 bases). The V end lost 6 bases, the J end lost 3 bases, and 9 bases lay between the germline ends. Germline CDR1 reads MNHNS; CDR2 reads SASEGT. The CDR3 is 13 residues long. This CDR3 reads CASRDRVNQPQHF. The CDR3 DNA is TGTGCCAGCAGGGACAGAGTCAATCAGCCCCAGCATTTT.

This clone was observed a few times. The chain recombines TRBV2 with TRBJ1-5, with TRBD1 matching 7 bases. Germline loops: CDR1 SNHLY, CDR2 FYNNEI. The trim removed 4 bases at V and 4 bases at J, leaving 4 bases unmatched. The CDR3 length is 14 residues. The CDR3 bases are TGTGCCAGCAGTGGGATGGGACAGAATCAGCCCCAGCATTTT. This sequence encodes CASSGMGQNQPQHF.

The chain has TRBV11-2 and TRBJ2-7, with D tentatively TRBD2 (6 bases). Germline V gives CDR1 SGHAT, CDR2 FQNNGV. Trimming stripped 5 bases from V and 6 bases from J, with 17 bases between. This CDR3 is built from 14 residues. This chain's CDR3 is CASSLVRGTTEQYF. The CDR3 region has the DNA TGTGCCAGCAGCCTAGTGCGGGGCACAACCGAGCAGTACTTC. Looking up the rest from reference TRBV11-2 and TRBJ2-7 gives the full variable domain: EAGVAQSPRYKIIEKRQSVAFWCNPISGHATLYWYQQILGQGPKLLIQFQNNGVVDDSQLPKDRFSAERLKGVDSTLKIQPAKLEDSAVYLCASSLVRGTTEQYFGPGTRLTVT.

The CDR3 DNA reads TGCGCCAGCACCCTCCGGGGGGAGTTTGGCTACACCTTC. It yields the protein CASTLRGEFGYTF. The chain is built from TRBV5-1 and TRBJ1-2, with D possibly TRBD1 on 5 matching bases. Germline lookup yields CDR1 SGHRS and CDR2 YFSETQ. V gave up 6 bases and J gave up 7 bases, with 16 bases separating them. The CDR3 sequence is 13 residues long.

V usage is TRBV6-4 and J usage is TRBJ2-7; perhaps D is TRBD1 or TRBD2 (5 bases each). CDR1 and CDR2 from the germline V gene are MRHNA and SNTAGT. This CDR3 spans 13 amino acids. Between the trimmed V and J ends, which lost 4 bases and 3 bases, there was a span of 10 bases. The CDR3 DNA sequence: TGTGCCAGCAGTGGTACAGGACTCTACGAGCAGTACTTC. Its protein product is CASSGTGLYEQYF.